This T cell receptor beta chain was retrieved from a study of tumor and adjacent non-tumor tissue in lung cancer. Overall study: Aged roughly 31 to 76 years, patients included roughly ten men and 5 women with stage I to III disease.

No cell sorting was done before RNA was extracted from the tissue. As regards this clonotype: A clone one base away is much larger, so this may be a read error. It is likely a read error, because the conserved phenylalanine at the end of the CDR3 is missing.

Three rounds of nested PCR, following a modified ARM-PCR protocol, produced the TCRbeta library. MiXCR, run by TCRdb on the multiplex PCR reads, gives a single entry per CDR3 protein. The sample contains some 200,000 distinct CDR3 sequences, approximately 74% of which appear only once. The CDR3 is 18 amino acids. The V end lost 2 bases, the J end lost 0 bases, and 17 bases lay between the germline ends. Germline V gene data show CDR1 as MDHEN and CDR2 as SYDVKM. The clonotype originates from a man in his 60s with non-small cell lung cancer. The chain recombines TRBV28 with TRBJ2-4, with a tentative D call TRBD1 (5 bases). Sequencing was carried out using lung tumor tissue. CDR3 coding DNA: TGTGCCAGCAGTTTAGGGGCTGCAGGGATTTTAGCCAAAAACATTCAGTACTTA. It is translated as CASSLGAAGILAKNIQYL.